One sample yielded the 24 T cell receptor beta chains listed below, sequenced in a study of control samples from healthy donors and cancer patients. Assay: immunoSEQ multiplex PCR; the TCRdb copy retains only in-frame clones and omits some. Of roughly 95,000 clones in the sample, 90% to 95% are singletons; the top ten hold 0.92%. Source material: blood. The receptors originated from a woman in her twenties or thirties in good health.

This sequence joins TRBV5-1 and TRBJ1-5; no clear D. CDR1 is SGHRS, CDR2 YFSETQ, per germline. V was trimmed by 4 bases and J by 0 bases, leaving 11 bases between them. The length of the CDR3 is 15 residues. CDR3 region: CASSADGYSNQPQHF. The CDR3 DNA reads TGCGCCAGCAGCGCGGACGGATATAGCAATCAGCCCCAGCATTTT. The full variable domain, rest sourced from reference TRBV5-1 and TRBJ1-5, is KAGVTQTPRYLIKTRGQQVTLSCSPISGHRSVSWYQQTPGQGLQFLFEYFSETQRNKGNFPGRFSGRQFSNSRSEMNVSTLELGDSALYLCASSADGYSNQPQHFGDGTRLSIL.

The rearrangement links TRBV6-5 to TRBJ1-5; tentative D call: TRBD1 (6 bases). Germline values: CDR1 MNHEY, CDR2 SVGAGI. Trimming removed 2 bases from V and 0 bases from J, with 11 bases in between. The CDR3 has 16 residues. In DNA, the CDR3 is TGTGCCAGCAGTTACGGGAGGGGGAATAGCAATCAGCCCCAGCATTTT. Protein: CASSYGRGNSNQPQHF.

This clone occurred once. The V gene is TRBV19, the J gene TRBJ2-5; tentatively, D is TRBD1 (6 bases). This CDR3 spans 15 amino acids. Germline-derived CDR1 and CDR2 are LNHDA and SQIVND (reference sequence). The germline V and J ends were trimmed by 5 bases and 5 bases, with 18 bases remaining between them. Here the CDR3 DNA reads TGTGCCAGTAGTCCGACGCCCCGGGACAAGGAGACCCAGTACTTC. Translation: CASSPTPRDKETQYF.

This sequence joins TRBV16 and TRBJ1-4; 10 bases are shared with TRBD1. J was trimmed by 4 bases and V by 2 bases; bases with no gene match: 1. Germline values: CDR1 KGHSY, CDR2 FQNENV. CDR3 size: 15 residues. The CDR3 DNA reads TGTGCCAGCAGCCAAGGGACAGGGGTTAATGAAAAACTGTTTTTT. It codes for CASSQGTGVNEKLFF.

The chain links TRBV18 to TRBJ1-5; a possible D gene is TRBD1 (6 bases). V was pared by 3 bases and J by 0 bases, with 12 bases between. CDR3 length: 16 residues. Germline loops: CDR1 KGHSH, CDR2 LQKENI. The CDR3 protein is CASSPETGYSNQPQHF. As DNA, the CDR3 is TGTGCCAGCTCACCCGAGACAGGTTATAGCAATCAGCCCCAGCATTTT.

This chain joins TRBV5-1 and TRBJ1-6; 9 bases agree with TRBD1. Germline loops: CDR1 SGHRS, CDR2 YFSETQ. The CDR3 covers 15 residues. Trimming cost V 3 bases and J 8 bases; bases outside gene matches: 6. CDR3 sequence: CASSSGTGFHSPLHF. CDR3 nucleotide sequence: TGCGCCAGCAGCTCCGGGACAGGGTTTCATTCACCCCTCCACTTT.

The rearrangement uses TRBV19 and TRBJ2-5; D is unresolved. Deletions cut 3 bases from V and 4 bases from J, with 3 bases between. The germline V gene has CDR1 LNHDA and CDR2 SQIVND (reference sequence). CDR3 length equals 11 residues. The CDR3 DNA sequence: TGTGCCAGTAGTATGAGAGAGACCCAGTACTTC. Amino acids: CASSMRETQYF.

This chain joins TRBV19 and TRBJ1-6, with D hard to call. This CDR3 contains 14 residues. The germline V gene encodes CDR1 LNHDA and CDR2 SQIVND (reference sequence). Trimming cost V 5 bases and J 0 bases, with 5 bases left between them. CDR3 protein: CASSPSSYNSPLHF. CDR3 DNA: TGTGCCAGTAGTCCGAGCTCCTATAATTCACCCCTCCACTTT.

The gene calls are TRBV2 and TRBJ2-1; D ambiguous. V gave up 5 bases and J gave up 0 bases, with 11 bases separating them. CDR1 SNHLY and CDR2 FYNNEI come from the germline V gene. The CDR3 has 15 residues. The DNA of the CDR3 is TGTGCCAGCAGTCTCGAAGCGAGCTCCTACAATGAGCAGTTCTTC. Its protein is CASSLEASSYNEQFF.

The J gene is TRBJ1-1, the V gene TRBV18; 7 bases are shared with TRBD1. The junction had 1 base not matched to a gene; V was cut back by 3 bases and J by 3 bases. In germline, CDR1 is KGHSH, CDR2 LQKENI. The CDR3 is made up of 13 amino acids. CDR3 amino acids: CASSPGQDTEAFF. DNA of the CDR3: TGTGCCAGCTCACCCGGACAGGACACTGAAGCTTTCTTT.

The gene calls are TRBV4-2 and TRBJ2-7, with 12 bases lining up with TRBD2. Germline CDR1 LGHNA, CDR2 YNFKEQ. The V gene end was trimmed by 3 bases and the J gene end by 0 bases; junction bases not matched to a gene: 3. The CDR3 is 16 amino acids. The CDR3 protein is CASSQASGGDSYEQYF. In nucleotides, the CDR3 is TGTGCCAGCAGCCAGGCTAGCGGGGGGGACTCCTACGAGCAGTACTTC.

The chain uses TRBV6-6 and TRBJ2-1; D may be TRBD1 (6 bases). The CDR3 contains 14 residues. Germline V gene data show CDR1 as MNHNY and CDR2 as SVGAGI (reference sequence). V lost 2 bases to trimming and J lost 5 bases, with 10 bases between them. The CDR3 reads CASSYGQLNNEQFF. CDR3 DNA: TGTGCCAGCAGTTACGGACAGTTAAACAATGAGCAGTTCTTC.

In nucleotides, the CDR3 is TGTGCCAGCAGGGGGACAGGGCAAGAGACCCAGTACTTC. This sequence encodes CASRGTGQETQYF. The V and J genes are TRBV28 and TRBJ2-5; 9 bases map to TRBD1. The CDR3 runs 13 residues. Germline V gene data show CDR1 as MDHEN and CDR2 as SYDVKM. With 6 bases clipped from V and 2 bases from J, the junction kept 1 base outside the gene matches. Complete variable domain (other parts from reference TRBV28 and TRBJ2-5): DVKVTQSSRYLVKRTGEKVFLECVQDMDHENMFWYRQDPGLGLRLIYFSYDVKMKEKGDIPEGYSVSREKKERFSLILESASTNQTSMYLCASRGTGQETQYFGPGTRLLVL.

The chain uses TRBV5-1 and TRBJ1-5, with D possibly TRBD1 on 6 matching bases. V was pared by 4 bases and J by 9 bases, with 20 bases between. The CDR3 extends over 15 amino acids. From germline, CDR1 is SGHRS and CDR2 YFSETQ. This CDR3 is CASSPDRTQVMPQHF. In DNA form, the CDR3 reads TGCGCCAGCAGCCCGGACAGAACCCAAGTTATGCCCCAGCATTTT.

The chain carries TRBV28 and TRBJ1-6; a possible D gene is TRBD1 (6 bases). Trimming took off 6 bases at V and 8 bases at J, with 20 bases between the two ends. Germline loops: CDR1 MDHEN, CDR2 SYDVKM. The CDR3 totals 16 residues. The CDR3 reads CASSSTGKPSDSPLHF. The CDR3 DNA follows: TGTGCCAGCAGCTCAACAGGGAAGCCCTCGGATTCACCCCTCCACTTT.

The V call is TRBV29-1, the J call TRBJ2-7; no clear D gene. The germline V and J ends were trimmed by 7 bases and 7 bases, with 8 bases remaining between them. The CDR3 spans 9 residues. In germline, CDR1 is SQVTM, CDR2 ANQGSEA. The CDR3 spells CSDQSEQYF. The CDR3 DNA follows: TGCAGCGACCAATCAGAGCAGTACTTC.

This clone has just a few counts. This chain links TRBV7-8 with TRBJ2-1; 7 bases agree with TRBD2. V gave up 2 bases and J gave up 4 bases; unmatched junction bases: 8. The CDR3 extends over 16 amino acids. The germline V gene has CDR1 SGHVS and CDR2 FQNEAQ. The CDR3 is CASSLNPRGDYNEQFF. In nucleotides, the CDR3 is TGTGCCAGCAGCTTAAATCCTCGGGGGGATTACAATGAGCAGTTCTTC.

The chain has TRBV27 and TRBJ2-1; D is possibly TRBD2 (6 bases). Trimming removed 2 bases at V and 7 bases at J, with 21 bases between. The CDR3 covers 17 residues. CDR1 is MNHEY, CDR2 SMNVEV, per germline (reference sequence). The CDR3 spells CASSLPPWEVGENEQFF. The CDR3 nucleotides read TGTGCCAGCAGTTTACCCCCCTGGGAGGTCGGTGAGAATGAGCAGTTCTTC.

This chain links TRBV19 with TRBJ1-5, with 8 bases aligning to TRBD1. V trimming: 4 bases; J trimming: 7 bases; junction bases outside the gene matches: 6. CDR3 length equals 14 residues. The germline V gene has CDR1 LNHDA and CDR2 SQIVND (reference sequence). CDR3: CASSTRTGRQPQHF. CDR3 DNA sequence: TGTGCCAGTAGTACGAGGACAGGGCGGCAGCCCCAGCATTTT.

The V gene is TRBV10-2, the J gene TRBJ2-7; TRBD2 matches at 7 bases. Germline V gene sequence: CDR1 WSHSY, CDR2 SAAADI. CDR3 size: 14 residues. V trimming: 0 bases; J trimming: 2 bases; junction bases outside the gene matches: 1. The CDR3 coding sequence is TGCGCCAGCAGTGAGTCGGGACTAACCTACGAGCAGTACTTC. Its protein product is CASSESGLTYEQYF.

The chain joins TRBV5-4 to TRBJ1-3, with 9 bases matching TRBD1. V was clipped by 4 bases and J by 4 bases; unmatched bases: 6. The length of the CDR3 is 15 residues. CDR1 and CDR2 (germline): SGHNT, YYREEE (reference sequence). CDR3 sequence: CASSQTGTGGNTIYF. The CDR3 region has the DNA TGTGCCAGCAGCCAAACCGGGACAGGGGGAAACACCATATATTTT.

The V call is TRBV6-5, the J call TRBJ1-2; the match to TRBD1 covers 12 bases. The V gene end was trimmed by 7 bases and the J gene end by 7 bases; junction bases not matched to a gene: 7. The CDR3 is 14 residues long. Germline V CDR1 and CDR2: MNHEY, SVGAGI. The CDR3 loop reads CASTGTGGVSGYTF. In DNA, the CDR3 is TGTGCCAGCACTGGGACAGGGGGCGTCAGTGGCTACACCTTC.

The rearrangement links TRBV5-1 to TRBJ2-7; D gene unclear. Germline lookup yields CDR1 SGHRS and CDR2 YFSETQ. V dropped 4 bases and J dropped 2 bases, with 16 bases sitting between them. CDR3 length: 15 amino acids. The CDR3 DNA is TGCGCCAGCAGCAAGCAGATGAGTGCTACCTACGAGCAGTACTTC. Its protein is CASSKQMSATYEQYF.

J is TRBJ1-2 and V is TRBV5-4; D perhaps matches TRBD1 (5 bases). CDR1 is SGHNT and CDR2 is YYREEE in the germline V gene (reference sequence). V was pared by 6 bases and J by 2 bases, with 11 bases between. This CDR3 has 13 residues. The CDR3 bases are TGTGCCAGCACGGGGACGGAGAACTATGGCTACACCTTC. Its protein is CASTGTENYGYTF.